These 11 T cell receptor beta chains originate from one sample sequenced in a study of T cells in narcolepsy. The protocol was immunoSEQ multiplex PCR, while the TCRdb copy is restricted to in-frame clones and leaves out a portion. The sample holds roughly 22,000 clones, around 63% seen once. Source material: memory (CD45RA-) CD4+ T cells from blood. The source of these receptors is a human donor in good health.

The chain joins TRBV7-9 to TRBJ1-3; no definite D call. Trimming shortened V by 1 base and J by 1 base, and 8 bases separated the two germline ends. The CDR3 runs 15 residues. Germline assignment: CDR1 SEHNR and CDR2 FQNEAQ (reference sequence). CDR3 protein: CASSLGPLSGNTIYF. The CDR3 DNA reads as TGTGCCAGCAGCTTAGGACCACTTTCTGGAAACACCATATATTTT.

The J gene is TRBJ2-3, the V gene TRBV25-1; 7 bases align to TRBD2. The CDR3 runs to 15 residues. Germline CDR1 and CDR2: MGHDK and SYGVNS. Losses at the gene ends were 7 bases for V and 1 base for J; bases not matched to a gene: 8. CDR3 bases: TGTGCCAGCACCAGCGGGACCAGGGGCACAGATACGCAGTATTTT. This sequence encodes CASTSGTRGTDTQYF.

V gene TRBV28 combines with J gene TRBJ1-6, with D maybe TRBD1 (5 bases). Trimming took off 6 bases at V and 10 bases at J, with 19 bases between the two ends. This CDR3 is 15 amino acids long. In germline, CDR1 is MDHEN, CDR2 SYDVKM. The CDR3 nucleotides are TGTGCCAGCAGCCCTGGCGATACTCGGGGCTCACCCCTCCACTTT. Amino acid sequence: CASSPGDTRGSPLHF.

V and J are TRBV11-2 and TRBJ2-2; weak D call: TRBD2 (7 bases). V lost 5 bases and J lost 6, with 19 bases in between. CDR3 size: 16 residues. CDR1 SGHAT and CDR2 FQNNGV come from the germline V gene. The chain's CDR3 is CASSPIAGAVSGELFF. The CDR3 coding sequence is TGTGCCAGCAGCCCGATTGCGGGGGCGGTGTCCGGGGAGCTGTTTTTT.

The CDR3 region is CASSRARAPPQFF. The DNA for the CDR3 is TGTGCCAGCAGCCGGGCCCGGGCCCCCCCACAGTTCTTC. The gene calls are TRBV7-2 and TRBJ2-1; D gene ambiguous. The V and J ends lost 5 bases and 13 bases respectively, with 18 bases between them. Germline V gene sequence: CDR1 SGHTA, CDR2 FQGNSA. The length of the CDR3 is 13 residues.

J is TRBJ1-6 and V is TRBV7-2; 7 bases agree with TRBD1. The CDR3 loop spans 12 amino acids. J lost 13 bases, V lost 2 bases, and 2 bases had no gene match. From germline, CDR1 is SGHTA and CDR2 FQGNSA. The CDR3 is CASSLSGGPLHF. DNA of the CDR3: TGTGCCAGCAGCTTATCAGGGGGGCCCCTCCACTTT.

The gene calls are TRBV7-9 and TRBJ2-7; D gene uncertain. The germline V gene encodes CDR1 SEHNR and CDR2 FQNEAQ (reference sequence). Trimming removed 0 bases at V and 6 bases at J, with 6 bases between. The CDR3 runs to 12 residues. Here the CDR3 DNA reads TGTGCCAGCAGCTTAGCGGGCGGCGAGCAGTACTTC. It yields the protein CASSLAGGEQYF.

The genes are TRBV6-5 and TRBJ1-1; the D gene is possibly TRBD1 (5 bases). V shed 5 bases and J shed 2 bases, with 12 bases lying between them. Germline V gene sequence: CDR1 MNHEY, CDR2 SVGAGI. This CDR3 contains 14 residues. For the CDR3, the DNA is TGTGCCAGCAGTGCCAGACAGTTCAACACTGAAGCTTTCTTT. Translation gives CASSARQFNTEAFF.

The chain joins TRBV6-1 to TRBJ1-5; D not certain. Germline lookup yields CDR1 MNHNS and CDR2 SASEGT. This CDR3 spans 15 amino acids. Trimming shortened V by 2 bases and J by 0 bases, and 8 bases separated the two germline ends. In DNA, the CDR3 is TGTGCCAGCAGTGAAATGATCCATAGCAATCAGCCCCAGCATTTT. Amino acid sequence: CASSEMIHSNQPQHF.

This clone was found a few times. The chain recombines TRBV4-1 with TRBJ1-1; D gene ambiguous. The CDR3 contains 15 residues. The V end lost 0 bases, the J end lost 0 bases, and 8 bases lay between the germline ends. Germline V CDR1 and CDR2: MGHRA, YSYEKL. The CDR3 coding sequence is TGCGCCAGCAGCCAAGAGGCAGTCATGAACACTGAAGCTTTCTTT. Amino acids: CASSQEAVMNTEAFF.

The chain joins TRBV7-6 to TRBJ2-3; D perhaps matches TRBD2 (7 bases). Trimming pared 2 bases from V and 0 bases from J, leaving 18 bases between. There are 18 residues in the CDR3. The V gene's germline CDR1 is SGHVS and CDR2 FNYEAQ. The CDR3 protein is CASSLNRGGVMSTDTQYF. The CDR3 nucleotides read TGTGCCAGCAGCTTAAATCGAGGGGGGGTAATGAGCACAGATACGCAGTATTTT.